The text below deals with one TCR beta chain. Each CDR3 protein gets one entry after TCRdb re-called the 5' RACE reads with MiXCR. The sample has 1.5 million to 2 million distinct CDR3 sequences, about 32% seen once. The data are from a study of identical twins. Germline V gene sequence: CDR1 ENHRY, CDR2 SYGVKD. CDR3 length: 16 amino acids. V lost 4 bases and J lost 0; bases outside the gene matches: 8. The clonotype originates from a newborn girl in good health. The gene calls are TRBV10-3 and TRBJ2-7; 8 bases match TRBD2. Sequenced input: cord blood. The DNA of the CDR3 is TGTGCCATCAGTGCAAGACTAGCGTTGGACTCCTACGAGCAGTACTTC. The encoded protein is CAISARLALDSYEQYF.